This is a list of T cell receptor beta chains from one sample in a study of blood T cell repertoires in COVID-19. TCRdb's table, derived via immunoSEQ multiplex PCR, lists solely in-frame clones and lacks some. The profile shows fewer than 200,000 clones, 90% of them singletons. The sample was peripheral blood. The origin of the receptors is a man aged 45-65 years with acute or convalescent COVID-19. Each CDR3 is given with its conserved first and last residue. A D gene is named only where the DNA matches it firmly. Not all rows give a size; the values are once, few, many and, for expanded clones, a class.

j_gene | d_gene | v_gene | abundance | len | CDR3nt | CDR3aa
TRBJ1-1 | TRBD1 | TRBV7-9 | NA | 14 | TGTGCCAGCAGCACCCGACAGGGTTTACTGGAGGCTTTCTTT | CASSTRQGLLEAFF
TRBJ1-2 | NA | TRBV5-1 | NA | 13 | TGCGCCAGCAGCTTGGGCCAGTCGTATGGCTACACCTTC | CASSLGQSYGYTF
TRBJ2-1 | NA | TRBV20-1 | once | 11 | TGCAGTGCTGGTTTTCAGGATGAGCAGTTCTTC | CSAGFQDEQFF
TRBJ2-2 | NA | TRBV6-5 | NA | 15 | TGTGCCAGCACGATCGGAGTAGCGAACACCGGGGAGCTGTTTTTT | CASTIGVANTGELFF
TRBJ1-1 | NA | TRBV28 | NA | 13 | TGTGCCAGCAGTGCCGGGGTGAACACTGAAGCTTTCTTT | CASSAGVNTEAFF
TRBJ1-3 | NA | TRBV5-1 | NA | 16 | TGCGCCAGCGGTCCCGGGACACCCAGAGGTGGAAACACCATATATTTT | CASGPGTPRGGNTIYF
TRBJ2-5 | TRBD1 | TRBV24-1 | NA | 16 | TGTGCCACCAGTGATTTGGCCCGGGACAGGGTAGAGACCCAGTACTTC | CATSDLARDRVETQYF
TRBJ1-2 | NA | TRBV6-5 | NA | 12 | TGTGCCAGCAGTTACCAGGGATATGGCTACACCTTC | CASSYQGYGYTF
TRBJ1-2 | NA | TRBV28 | NA | 13 | TGTGCCAGCACCGACCCGACTAGAGGTGGCTACACCTTC | CASTDPTRGGYTF
TRBJ1-6 | NA | TRBV7-9 | few | 12 | TGTGCCAGCAGTTACAGAGATTCACCCCTCCACTTT | CASSYRDSPLHF
TRBJ1-4 | TRBD1 | TRBV2 | NA | 16 | TGTGCCAGCAGTAGGGACAGACGCGCAACTAATGAAAAACTGTTTTTT | CASSRDRRATNEKLFF
TRBJ2-5 | NA | TRBV29-1 | NA | 15 | TGCAGCGTAAGACAGAGCCTAAGGGTCCAAGAGACCCAGTACTTC | CSVRQSLRVQETQYF
TRBJ1-1 | NA | TRBV29-1 | NA | 13 | TGCAGCGTTGAAGACGGTGTGGACACTGAAGCTTTCTTT | CSVEDGVDTEAFF
TRBJ2-2 | NA | TRBV2 | NA | 14 | TGTGCCAGCAGGACACCATCTCACACCGGGGAGCTGTTTTTT | CASRTPSHTGELFF
TRBJ2-1 | NA | TRBV13 | NA | 12 | TGTGCCAGCAGCTTAAGAAGTAGTGAGCAGTTCTTC | CASSLRSSEQFF
TRBJ1-5 | NA | TRBV11-2 | NA | 14 | TGTGCCAGCAGCTTAGGACAGCCAGGACAGCCCCAGCATTTT | CASSLGQPGQPQHF
TRBJ2-3 | TRBD2 | TRBV7-3 | NA | 13 | TGTGCCAGCAGCCTCAAAGCGGGGGATACGCAGTATTTT | CASSLKAGDTQYF
TRBJ1-4 | NA | TRBV3-1/TRBV3-2 | once | 13 | TGTGCCAGCAGCCAGGCCGGGACAGAAAAACTGTTTTTT | CASSQAGTEKLFF
TRBJ2-4 | NA | TRBV4-1 | NA | 19 | TGCGCCAGCAGCCAAGATATGCGGGATCGGACGTTTCCCAAAAACATTCAGTACTTC | CASSQDMRDRTFPKNIQYF
TRBJ2-2 | NA | TRBV27 | NA | 13 | TGTGCCAGCAGTCCGAGCCTCACCGGGGAGCTGTTTTTT | CASSPSLTGELFF
TRBJ2-7 | NA | TRBV6-5 | once | 15 | TGTGCCAGCATTCTGATGGGACATATCTCCTACGAGCAGTACTTC | CASILMGHISYEQYF
TRBJ2-4 | NA | TRBV28 | NA | 13 | TGTGCCAGCAGTACAGGAAACAAAAACATTCAGTACTTC | CASSTGNKNIQYF
TRBJ1-4 | TRBD1 | TRBV7-9 | NA | 14 | TGTGCCAGCAGCTCCGGGACAGGGCGGGAAAAACTGTTTTTT | CASSSGTGREKLFF
TRBJ2-1 | TRBD1 | TRBV6-5 | once | 14 | TGTGCCAGCAGGACAGGGGGCGCGTATAATGAGCAGTTCTTC | CASRTGGAYNEQFF
TRBJ1-4 | NA | TRBV5-1 | once | 14 | TGCGCCAGCAGCTTTCAAGCCGCCGAGGAAAAACTGTTTTTT | CASSFQAAEEKLFF
TRBJ1-4 | NA | TRBV29-1 | NA | 12 | TGCAGCGTTCAGGGGACTAATGAAAAACTGTTTTTT | CSVQGTNEKLFF
TRBJ2-3 | TRBD2 | TRBV7-2 | NA | 17 | TGTGCCAGCAGCCGCGGGACTAGCAGGGGATGGGCAGATACGCAGTATTTT | CASSRGTSRGWADTQYF
TRBJ1-5 | NA | TRBV6-5 | NA | 15 | TGTGCCAGCAGAGCAAATCACAGGGAAAACCAGCCCCAGCATTTT | CASRANHRENQPQHF
TRBJ2-4 | NA | TRBV5-4 | NA | 18 | TGTGCCAGCAGCTTGTACAGGGTCGGACGGTCTTCCAAAAACATTCAGTACTTC | CASSLYRVGRSSKNIQYF
TRBJ2-7 | NA | TRBV7-8 | NA | 14 | TGTGCCAGCAGCCTCGACCCGGGATCTTACGAGCAGTACTTC | CASSLDPGSYEQYF
TRBJ1-4 | NA | TRBV4-1 | NA | 16 | TGCGCCAGCAGCCAAGTCCGGGACAACTTTAATGAAAAACTGTTTTTT | CASSQVRDNFNEKLFF
TRBJ1-1 | NA | TRBV11-2 | NA | 13 | TGTGCCAGCAGCTTAACCGGGGACACTGAAGCTTTCTTT | CASSLTGDTEAFF
TRBJ1-5 | NA | TRBV6-1 | NA | 13 | TGTGCCAGCAGTGAAGCGCGCGTCCAGCCCCAGCATTTT | CASSEARVQPQHF
TRBJ1-4 | TRBD1 | TRBV3-1/TRBV3-2 | once | 14 | TGTGCCAGCAGCCTCGCGACAGGGAATGAAAAACTGTTTTTT | CASSLATGNEKLFF